Reported below is one T cell receptor beta chain. V shed 0 bases and J 9 bases; nucleotides not matched to a gene: 8. This CDR3 comprises 15 residues. Germline loops: CDR1 ENHRY, CDR2 SYGVKD. TCRdb's table, derived via immunoSEQ multiplex PCR, lists solely in-frame clones and lacks some. The sample consists of some 150,000 clones, 87% of them appearing once. The record originates from a study of blood T cell repertoires in COVID-19. The clonotype originates from a woman aged 45-60 years with active or convalescent COVID-19. V is TRBV10-3 and J is TRBJ1-5, with 7 bases matching TRBD1. Specimen: peripheral blood. CDR3 residues: CAISESGQSSLPQHF. DNA of the CDR3: TGTGCCATCAGTGAGTCGGGACAGTCCAGCCTGCCCCAGCATTTT.